The source of this TCR beta chain is a study of CD8 T cells in ankylosing spondylitis (dated by TCRdb to about 2017). Context from the whole study: T cell receptor beta repertoires were profiled in healthy donors and ankylosing spondylitis patients so that disease-linked TCR variants could be found. In total, the full study cohort was made up of approximately 99 healthy donors and some 26 ankylosing spondylitis patients. Peripheral blood was sampled, and synovial fluid was additionally collected from ankylosing spondylitis patients. Summary of the overall study and its limitations: The disease-linked clones were reported to be significantly enriched in matched synovial fluid samples from ankylosing spondylitis patients. The disease-linked clones showed a CD8+ phenotype and occurred at relatively low frequencies in peripheral blood. Blood from ankylosing spondylitis patients appeared to be characterized by a TCR beta motif composed of about eight highly homologous amino acid variants. Some motif variants were previously reported in synovial fluid and blood of reactive arthritis patients, suggesting common disease-initiation mechanisms.

This clonotype occurred a few times. What antigen it recognizes has not been identified. Qualities for individual bases were not recorded, and no much larger clone is one base off. The sequencing machine was an Illumina HiSeq 2500. TCR beta libraries were prepared by quantitative 5'-RACE with molecular barcodes. In the source study's methods: A new computational method, built on a probabilistic model of VDJ rearrangement, was used to identify disease-linked TCR variants. In-frame beta chains were kept once TCRdb had trimmed the public reads at Q25 with fastp and called clones with MiXCR. When rows share a CDR3 protein, they turn into one entry using the most common DNA and genes. TCRdb's processing, not the authors' own work, is the source of the V and J calls. The sample table shows around 540,000 distinct CDR3 sequences, and over 9.5% are seen once. The top ten clonotypes cover 6.8% of the sample.

V is trimmed back by 0 bases and J by 10 bases, and the junction contains 8 bases that no gene match accounts for. From cysteine to phenylalanine, the CDR3 is 15 amino acids long. Of the read, only the CDR3 DNA is kept; its 45 bases are in frame from base 1. According to the germline V gene, CDR1 reads SGHRS and CDR2 reads YFSETQ. The rearrangement joined TRBV5-1 to TRBJ2-1, and 9 junctional nucleotides match TRBD2. Sample: blood, either unsorted or a sorted T cell fraction (not recorded which). The clonotype originates from a male donor with ankylosing spondylitis. The nucleotide sequence reads TGCGCCAGCAGCTTGGAAAGCGGGAGGACGGGAGAGCAGTTCTTC. Its coded protein is CASSLESGRTGEQFF.